The 9 T cell receptor beta chains reported below all come from one sample, sequenced in a study of graft-versus-host responses after intestinal transplantation. Only in-frame clones appear in the TCRdb table, and some are missing; sequencing was by immunoSEQ multiplex PCR. The repertoire holds roughly 100,000 clones, with around 91% as singletons. No antigen has been identified for these receptors. This specimen was unstimulated CD4+ T cells sorted from spleen or lymph node cells, taken before transplant. Source of these receptors: a human donor who was the organ donor for an intestinal transplant.

The chain has TRBV7-9 and TRBJ1-1; the D gene is possibly TRBD1 (6 bases). V was pared by 5 bases and J by 6 bases, with 19 bases between. Germline assignment: CDR1 SEHNR and CDR2 FQNEAQ (reference sequence). There are 15 residues in the CDR3. CDR3 protein: CASSPGQGRFAEAFF. The CDR3 bases are TGTGCCAGCAGCCCTGGTCAGGGGCGGTTCGCTGAAGCTTTCTTT.

The chain employs TRBV13 and TRBJ2-1, with 11 bases identical to TRBD2. V gave up 5 bases and J gave up 7 bases; unmatched junction bases: 10. This CDR3 is 16 amino acids long. Germline values: CDR1 PRHDT, CDR2 FYEKMQ (reference sequence). CDR3 amino acids: CASSPSSSGGQNEQFF. As DNA, the CDR3 is TGTGCCAGCAGCCCTTCCTCTAGCGGGGGGCAGAATGAGCAGTTCTTC.

This chain connects TRBV27 to TRBJ2-7, with D uncertain. The germline gives CDR1 MNHEY, CDR2 SMNVEV (reference sequence). Trimming took off 5 bases at V and 2 bases at J, with 10 bases between the two ends. There are 13 residues in the CDR3. Here the CDR3 reads CASSPQVPYEQYF. In nucleotides, the CDR3 is TGTGCCAGCAGTCCGCAGGTCCCCTACGAGCAGTACTTC.

Here the CDR3 reads CASSSPGTDTQYF. CDR3 nucleotide sequence: TGTGCCAGCAGTTCCCCGGGGACAGATACGCAGTATTTT. V and J are TRBV6-1 and TRBJ2-3; possibly TRBD2 for D (5 bases). The V gene's germline CDR1 is MNHNS and CDR2 SASEGT. V shed 5 bases and J shed 3 bases, with 9 bases lying between them. The CDR3 spans 13 residues.

The chain combines TRBV6-5 with TRBJ1-3; D not resolved. The CDR3 runs to 15 residues. CDR1 is MNHEY, CDR2 SVGAGI, per germline. Between the trimmed V and J ends, which lost 2 bases and 4 bases, there was a span of 12 bases. The CDR3 protein is CASSYGPPAGNTIYF. For the CDR3, the DNA is TGTGCCAGCAGTTACGGGCCACCGGCGGGAAACACCATATATTTT.

V usage is TRBV7-2 and J usage is TRBJ2-2, with D tentatively TRBD1 (5 bases). Germline-derived CDR1 and CDR2 are SGHTA and FQGNSA. CDR3 length equals 15 residues. V dropped 6 bases and J dropped 5 bases, with 16 bases sitting between them. This CDR3 reads CASSPQGTGTGELFF. The CDR3 bases are TGTGCCAGCAGTCCCCAGGGTACAGGAACCGGGGAGCTGTTTTTT.

This chain joins TRBV6-5 and TRBJ1-2; 9 nucleotides align to TRBD1. The CDR3 length is 15 residues. CDR1 and CDR2 from the germline V gene are MNHEY and SVGAGI. J gave up 6 bases and V 0 bases, and 5 bases lay outside the gene matches. CDR3 protein: CASSYSIRTGDGYTF. In DNA, the CDR3 is TGTGCCAGCAGTTACTCGATCAGGACAGGGGATGGCTACACCTTC.

This sequence joins TRBV7-8 and TRBJ1-1; D remains ambiguous. V lost 1 base to trimming and J lost 1 base, with 4 bases between them. The germline V gene encodes CDR1 SGHVS and CDR2 FQNEAQ. This CDR3 contains 13 residues. The CDR3 is CASSLGQNTEAFF. DNA for the CDR3: TGTGCCAGCAGCTTAGGACAGAACACTGAAGCTTTCTTT.

The V and J genes are TRBV30 and TRBJ2-5, with 10 bases lining up with TRBD2. The CDR3 extends over 19 amino acids. CDR1 is GTSNPN and CDR2 is SVGIG in the germline V gene (reference sequence). V lost 0 bases and J lost 4; bases outside the gene matches: 17. In nucleotides, the CDR3 is TGTGCCTGGAGTGTATGGATTTTTAGCGGGGGGTCAGTGAGAGAGACCCAGTACTTC. Protein: CAWSVWIFSGGSVRETQYF.